This TCR beta chain was identified during a study of T cell responses to AZD1222 COVID-19 vaccine. With regard to this clone: What it binds is unknown.

Looked up from germline, CDR1 is LGHDT and CDR2 is YNNKEL (reference sequence). V was pared by 1 base and J by 10 bases, with 23 bases between. The CDR3 has 17 residues. Assay used: immunoSEQ multiplex PCR; TCRdb lists only in-frame clones, some missing. The sample lists over 150,000 clones; about 86% were seen once. Study findings and constraints: Clonal diversity was possibly underestimated, and white British individuals and females predominated among donors.

The sample in question was peripheral blood, obtained on day 0 of MenACWY control vaccination. The sequence came from an adult in good health. V usage is TRBV3-1 (or the pseudogene TRBV3-2) and J usage is TRBJ2-1; maybe TRBD2 (7 bases). CDR3 DNA sequence: TGTGCCAGCAGCCAAGTGATCGGGCGGGGGCCGCAGGGGGAGCAGTTCTTC. Translated, it gives CASSQVIGRGPQGEQFF.